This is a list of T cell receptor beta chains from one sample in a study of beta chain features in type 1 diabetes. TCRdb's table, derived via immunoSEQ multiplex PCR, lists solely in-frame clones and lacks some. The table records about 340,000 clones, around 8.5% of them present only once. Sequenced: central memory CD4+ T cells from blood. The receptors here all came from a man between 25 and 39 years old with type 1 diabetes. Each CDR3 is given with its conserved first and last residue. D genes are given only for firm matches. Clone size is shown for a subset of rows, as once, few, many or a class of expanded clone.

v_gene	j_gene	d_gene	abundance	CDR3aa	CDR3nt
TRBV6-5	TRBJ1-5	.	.	CASGDRPPNQPQHF	TGTGCCAGCGGAGACAGGCCCCCAAATCAGCCCCAGCATTTT
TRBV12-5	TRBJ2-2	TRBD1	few	CASGTGDTGELFF	TGTGCTAGTGGAACAGGGGACACCGGGGAGCTGTTTTTT
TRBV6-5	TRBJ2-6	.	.	CASSRRSSGANVLTF	TGTGCCAGCAGTCGCAGGAGCTCTGGGGCCAACGTCCTGACTTTC
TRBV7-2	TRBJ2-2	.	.	CASSLAGLNTGELFF	TGTGCCAGCAGCTTGGCTGGCCTGAACACCGGGGAGCTGTTTTTT
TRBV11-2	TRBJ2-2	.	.	CASSSRQAGRELFF	TGTGCCAGCAGCTCCCGCCAAGCTGGCAGGGAGCTGTTTTTT
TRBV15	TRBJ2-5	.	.	CATSRDNLGLGTQYF	TGTGCCACCAGCAGAGACAACTTGGGATTGGGGACCCAGTACTTC
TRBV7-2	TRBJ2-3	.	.	CASSTTGTDTQYF	TGTGCCAGCAGCACAACAGGGACAGATACGCAGTATTTT
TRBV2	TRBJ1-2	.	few	CASTQLEGGYGYTF	TGTGCCAGCACTCAGCTAGAGGGGGGCTATGGCTACACCTTC
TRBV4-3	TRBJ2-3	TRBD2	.	CASSRGLAGVTDTQYF	TGCGCCAGCAGCCGCGGACTAGCGGGGGTCACAGATACGCAGTATTTT
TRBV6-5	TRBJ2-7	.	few	CASKTGHEQYF	TGTGCCAGCAAAACAGGGCACGAGCAGTACTTC